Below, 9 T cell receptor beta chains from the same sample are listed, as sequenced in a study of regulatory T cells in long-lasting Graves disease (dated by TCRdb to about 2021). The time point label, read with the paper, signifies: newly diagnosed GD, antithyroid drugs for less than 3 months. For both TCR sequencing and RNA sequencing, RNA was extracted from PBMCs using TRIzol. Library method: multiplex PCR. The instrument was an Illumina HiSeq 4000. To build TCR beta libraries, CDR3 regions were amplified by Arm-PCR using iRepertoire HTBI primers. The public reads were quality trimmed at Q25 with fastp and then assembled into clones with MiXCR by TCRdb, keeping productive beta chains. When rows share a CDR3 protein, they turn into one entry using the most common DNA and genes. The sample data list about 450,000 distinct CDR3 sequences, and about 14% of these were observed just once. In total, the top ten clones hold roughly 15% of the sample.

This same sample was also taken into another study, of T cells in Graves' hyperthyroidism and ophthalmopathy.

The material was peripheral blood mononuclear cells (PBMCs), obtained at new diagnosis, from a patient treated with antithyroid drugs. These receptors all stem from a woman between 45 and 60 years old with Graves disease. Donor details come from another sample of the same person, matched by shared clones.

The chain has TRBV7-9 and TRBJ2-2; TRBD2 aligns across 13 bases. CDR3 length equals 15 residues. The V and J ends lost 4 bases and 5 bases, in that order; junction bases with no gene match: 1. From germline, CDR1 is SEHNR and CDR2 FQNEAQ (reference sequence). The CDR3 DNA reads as TGTGCCAGCAGCTGGGGACTAGCGGGAACCGGGGAGCTGTTTTTT. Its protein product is CASSWGLAGTGELFF. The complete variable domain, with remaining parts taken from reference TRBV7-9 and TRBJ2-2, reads DTGVSQNPRHKITKRGQNVTFRCDPISEHNRLYWYRQTLGQGPEFLTYFQNEAQLEKSRLLSDRFSAERPKGSFSTLEIQRTEQGDSAMYLCASSWGLAGTGELFFGEGSRLTVL.

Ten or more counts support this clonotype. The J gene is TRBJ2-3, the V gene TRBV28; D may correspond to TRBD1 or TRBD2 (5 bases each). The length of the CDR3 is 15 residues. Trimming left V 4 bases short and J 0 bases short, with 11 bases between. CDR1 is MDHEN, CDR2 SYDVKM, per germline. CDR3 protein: CASSWGLGSTDTQYF. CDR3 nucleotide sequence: TGTGCCAGCAGTTGGGGGTTGGGCAGCACAGATACGCAGTATTTT.

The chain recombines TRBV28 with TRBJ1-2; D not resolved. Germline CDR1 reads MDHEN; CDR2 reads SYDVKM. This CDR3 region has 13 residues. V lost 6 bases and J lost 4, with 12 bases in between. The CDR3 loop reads CASSLDTRYGYTF. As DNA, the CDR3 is TGTGCCAGCAGCCTCGATACTCGCTATGGCTACACCTTC.

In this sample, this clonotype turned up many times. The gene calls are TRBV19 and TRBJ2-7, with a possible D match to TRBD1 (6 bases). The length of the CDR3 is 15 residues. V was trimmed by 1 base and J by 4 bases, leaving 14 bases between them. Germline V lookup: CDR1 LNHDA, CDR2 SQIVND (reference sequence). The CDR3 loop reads CASSIVQGTKYEQYF. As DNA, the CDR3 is TGTGCCAGTAGTATAGTTCAGGGGACAAAATACGAGCAGTACTTC.

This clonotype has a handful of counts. In DNA, the CDR3 is TGTGCCAGCAGAAAATGGCAGGACCAAGAGACCCAGTACTTC. It translates to CASRKWQDQETQYF. V gene TRBV6-1 combines with J gene TRBJ2-5; D gene uncertain. The CDR3 is made up of 14 amino acids. Germline V lookup: CDR1 MNHNS, CDR2 SASEGT. V gave up 6 bases and J gave up 0 bases, with 11 bases separating them.

The CDR3 nucleotides read TGTGCCAGCAGTAGGGCGGGATCGTACGAGCAGTTCTTC. This codes for CASSRAGSYEQFF. This chain joins TRBV6-1 and TRBJ2-1, with a possible D match to TRBD2 (6 bases). The CDR3 runs 13 residues. Per germline, CDR1 MNHNS and CDR2 SASEGT. Between the trimmed V and J ends, which lost 5 bases and 10 bases, there was a span of 15 bases.

In DNA form, the CDR3 reads TGTGCCAGCAGCTTATCCGGGACTAGCGGAGATTACAATGAGCAGTTCTTC. Residues: CASSLSGTSGDYNEQFF. V and J are TRBV7-9 and TRBJ2-1, with 11 positions matching TRBD2. The CDR3 contains 17 residues. Per the germline V gene, CDR1 is SEHNR and CDR2 is FQNEAQ (reference sequence). Germline trimming cut 2 bases from V and 4 bases from J; bases unmatched to any gene: 7.

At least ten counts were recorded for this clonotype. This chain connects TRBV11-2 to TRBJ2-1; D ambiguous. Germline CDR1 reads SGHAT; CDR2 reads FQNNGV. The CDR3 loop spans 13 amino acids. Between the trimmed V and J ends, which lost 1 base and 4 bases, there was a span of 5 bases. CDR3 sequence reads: CASSLVNYNEQFF. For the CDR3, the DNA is TGTGCCAGCAGCTTAGTCAATTACAATGAGCAGTTCTTC.

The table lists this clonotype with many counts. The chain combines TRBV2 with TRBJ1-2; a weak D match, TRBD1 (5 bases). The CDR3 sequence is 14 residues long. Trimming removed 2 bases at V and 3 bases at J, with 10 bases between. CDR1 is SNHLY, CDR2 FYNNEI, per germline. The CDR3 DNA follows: TGTGCCAGCAGTGAACGACAGACATACTATGGCTACACCTTC. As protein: CASSERQTYYGYTF.